The 12 T cell receptor beta chains in this list originate from one sample, sequenced in a study of TIL therapy for anti-PD-1-resistant metastatic lung cancer. Time point here: pre-treatment sample, taken before nivolumab and TIL therapy. The libraries were made with immunoSEQ v3. Only in-frame clones appear in the TCRdb table, and some are missing; sequencing was by immunoSEQ multiplex PCR. This repertoire shows 50,000 to 65,000 clones, 69% found once; its top ten account for roughly 7.2%. The sample in question was blood, obtained at baseline. The receptors derive from a person aged 30 to 80 with non-small cell lung cancer.

The J gene is TRBJ2-5, the V gene TRBV18, with D uncertain. CDR1 is KGHSH and CDR2 is LQKENI in the germline V gene. The CDR3 runs 14 residues. With 3 bases removed from V and 4 bases from J, the gap between germline ends came to 12 bases. The CDR3 DNA is TGTGCCAGCTCACCGGCGGAACGGCGAGAGACCCAGTACTTC. It specifies CASSPAERRETQYF. The full variable domain, with the rest looked up from reference TRBV18 and TRBJ2-5, is NAGVMQNPRHLVRRRGQEARLRCSPMKGHSHVYWYRQLPEEGLKFMVYLQKENIIDESGMPKERFSAEFPKEGPSILRIQQVVRGDSAAYFCASSPAERRETQYFGPGTRLLVL.

This sequence joins TRBV4-1 and TRBJ2-3; 7 bases are shared with TRBD1. Germline CDR1 reads MGHRA; CDR2 reads YSYEKL. V gave up 8 bases and J gave up 5 bases; unmatched junction bases: 7. The CDR3 length is 13 residues. Here the CDR3 DNA reads TGCGCCAGCCTGGGACAGCCGGAAGATACGCAGTATTTT. Its translation is CASLGQPEDTQYF.

The V call is TRBV18, the J call TRBJ1-5; possibly TRBD1 for D (5 bases). V was cut by 6 bases and J by 11 bases, with 17 bases left in between. Germline V CDR1 and CDR2: KGHSH, LQKENI. The CDR3 has 13 residues. CDR3: CASSTSGGGTQHF. The CDR3 nucleotides read TGTGCCAGCTCTACATCTGGGGGGGGTACCCAGCATTTT.

The sample holds one count of this clone. The gene calls are TRBV5-1 and TRBJ2-5; TRBD2 aligns across 8 bases. This CDR3 contains 17 residues. CDR1 is SGHRS, CDR2 YFSETQ, per germline. The V segment lost 6 bases and the J segment 2 bases; nucleotides outside the gene matches: 15. In DNA form, the CDR3 reads TGCGCCAGCAACCAAGGGGGGAGCGGGGGAGTACAAGAGACCCAGTACTTC. Residues: CASNQGGSGGVQETQYF. The full variable domain, in which reference TRBV5-1 and TRBJ2-5 provide the parts outside the CDR3, is KAGVTQTPRYLIKTRGQQVTLSCSPISGHRSVSWYQQTPGQGLQFLFEYFSETQRNKGNFPGRFSGRQFSNSRSEMNVSTLELGDSALYLCASNQGGSGGVQETQYFGPGTRLLVL.

This clone has more than one count but fewer than ten. The same CDR3 can be traced to other DNA sequences in this sample. V usage is TRBV6-5 and J usage is TRBJ1-4; D not certain. This CDR3 has 13 amino acids. The germline V gene has CDR1 MNHEY and CDR2 SVGAGI. The V end was cut by 0 bases, the J end by 10 bases, with 9 bases between. CDR3 loop: CASSYSSGGKLFF. DNA of the CDR3: TGTGCCAGCAGTTACTCGTCAGGTGGAAAACTGTTTTTT.

V is TRBV5-4 and J is TRBJ1-1; maybe TRBD1 (6 bases). CDR1 is SGHNT and CDR2 is YYREEE in the germline V gene (reference sequence). The CDR3 length is 16 residues. With 0 bases removed from V and 3 bases from J, the gap between germline ends came to 15 bases. The CDR3 DNA follows: TGTGCCAGCAGCTTGGAAATCGGCAGGGGCTACACTGAAGCTTTCTTT. Protein product: CASSLEIGRGYTEAFF.

The genes are TRBV5-5 and TRBJ1-5; maybe TRBD1 (5 bases). CDR3 length equals 15 residues. V lost 3 bases and J lost 3, with 13 bases in between. Germline lookup yields CDR1 SGHKS and CDR2 YYEKEE (reference sequence). The CDR3 DNA reads TGTGCCAGCAGCTCGCAATCGGGGACCAATCAGCCCCAGCATTTT. Translation: CASSSQSGTNQPQHF.

The chain is built from TRBV7-8 and TRBJ2-1; a weak D match, TRBD1 (7 bases). The CDR3 is 18 residues long. Trimming removed 5 bases from V and 10 bases from J, with 30 bases in between. Looked up from germline, CDR1 is SGHVS and CDR2 is FQNEAQ. CDR3 in DNA: TGTGCCAGCAGCCAAAAAGGGGGCGGTATCTCTCGTGGAGGGGAGCAGTTCTTC. Amino acids: CASSQKGGGISRGGEQFF.

The chain links TRBV5-1 to TRBJ2-5; possibly TRBD2 for D (5 bases). The CDR3 is made up of 14 amino acids. Germline lookup yields CDR1 SGHRS and CDR2 YFSETQ. The germline V and J ends were trimmed by 4 bases and 2 bases, with 12 bases remaining between them. This chain's CDR3 is CASSLRDPQETQYF. In DNA form, the CDR3 reads TGCGCCAGCAGCCTCCGGGATCCACAAGAGACCCAGTACTTC.

V is TRBV5-1 and J is TRBJ1-2; tentative D call: TRBD1 (6 bases). The CDR3 has 14 residues. Trimming cost V 4 bases and J 6 bases, with 16 bases left between them. Germline CDR1 reads SGHRS; CDR2 reads YFSETQ. The CDR3 sequence is CASSNQNTGNGYTF. CDR3 DNA: TGCGCCAGCAGCAATCAAAACACAGGGAATGGCTACACCTTC.

This CDR3 is CASSSLAGLGDTQYF. DNA for the CDR3: TGTGCCAGCAGTTCATTAGCGGGGCTCGGGGATACGCAGTATTTT. V and J are TRBV27 and TRBJ2-3; 8 bases are a match to TRBD2. J was trimmed by 6 bases and V by 4 bases; bases with no gene match: 9. The CDR3 totals 15 residues. Germline-derived CDR1 and CDR2 are MNHEY and SMNVEV (reference sequence).

The chain joins TRBV28 to TRBJ1-5; D unresolved. V shed 7 bases and J shed 0 bases, with 4 bases lying between them. CDR1 and CDR2 (germline): MDHEN, SYDVKM. CDR3 length equals 12 residues. CDR3 in amino acids: CASTGSNQPQHF. The CDR3 DNA follows: TGTGCCAGCACCGGTAGCAATCAGCCCCAGCATTTT.